This is a list of T cell receptor beta chains from one sample in a study of early T cells in non-severe SARS-CoV-2 infection. TCRdb reprocessed the 5' RACE reads with MiXCR, giving one entry per CDR3 protein. The data hold some 82,000 distinct CDR3 sequences, with roughly 5.7% observed a single time. What was sequenced was whole blood. The receptors stem from an adult who was a healthcare worker with PCR-confirmed SARS-CoV-2 infection or an uninfected control (not recorded which). CDR3s include the opening cysteine and the closing phenylalanine or tryptophan. A D gene is named only where the DNA matches it firmly. Not every row has a clone size; where given, it reads once, few, many or a size class.

cdr3_aa cdr3_nt v_call d_call j_call clone_size
CAWSPPVIGSYEQYF TGTGCCTGGAGTCCCCCAGTTATAGGTTCCTACGAGCAGTACTTC TRBV30 - TRBJ2-7 many
CSAPRGGAYNEQFF TGCAGTGCGCCTCGGGGGGGAGCCTACAATGAGCAGTTCTTC TRBV20-1 TRBD2 TRBJ2-1 many
CASSPRGETQYF TGTGCCAGCAGCCCCAGGGGAGAGACCCAGTACTTC TRBV7-6 - TRBJ2-5 many
CASSIGQGNADTQYF TGTGCCAGTAGTATCGGACAGGGGAATGCAGATACGCAGTATTTT TRBV19 TRBD1 TRBJ2-3 -
CASSQDRVTAYEQYF TGCGCCAGCAGCCAAGATAGAGTAACCGCTTACGAGCAGTACTTC TRBV4-3 - TRBJ2-7 few
CASSEDFGGLKETQYF TGCGCCAGCAGTGAGGATTTCGGGGGGCTCAAAGAGACCCAGTACTTC TRBV10-1 - TRBJ2-5 many
CASSFTSGANEQFF TGTGCCAGCAGTTTTACTAGCGGGGCCAATGAGCAGTTCTTC TRBV7-2 TRBD2 TRBJ2-1 many
CASSRTSLGEKLFF TGTGCCAGCAGCCGTACCAGTTTAGGGGAAAAACTGTTTTTT TRBV7-2 - TRBJ1-4 few
CASSSRPGDEQYF TGTGCCAGCAGCTCAAGACCAGGGGACGAGCAGTACTTC TRBV7-2 - TRBJ2-7 -
CSVLLRQGANYEQYF TGCAGCGTGCTTCTTCGACAGGGGGCAAACTACGAGCAGTACTTC TRBV29-1 TRBD1 TRBJ2-7 -
CASSRSGQQETQYF TGTGCCAGCAGCAGGTCGGGACAACAAGAGACCCAGTACTTC TRBV7-2 - TRBJ2-5 many
CASRRGTGSSSYEQYF TGCGCCAGCAGACGAGGGACAGGATCGAGCTCCTACGAGCAGTACTTC TRBV5-1 TRBD1 TRBJ2-7 many
CASSPGGYEKLFF TGTGCCAGCTCACCTGGGGGGTATGAAAAACTGTTTTTT TRBV18 - TRBJ1-4 many
CASSTTNLQGDTQYF TGTGCCAGTAGTACGACAAATCTCCAGGGAGATACGCAGTATTTT TRBV19 - TRBJ2-3 few
CSATTSRGLGGNTIYF TGCAGTGCTACGACCTCCCGGGGTCTAGGTGGAAACACCATATATTTT TRBV20-1 - TRBJ1-3 -
CASSALSRAFDQPQHF TGTGCCAGCAGTGCCCTGAGCCGGGCCTTCGATCAGCCCCAGCATTTT TRBV6-4 - TRBJ1-5 few
CASSLTGGGADTQYF TGTGCCAGCAGCTTAACGGGGGGCGGTGCAGATACGCAGTATTTT TRBV7-9 - TRBJ2-3 many
CASSPRTVHSSYNEQFF TGTGCCAGCTCACCTAGGACGGTCCACAGCTCCTACAATGAGCAGTTCTTC TRBV18 - TRBJ2-1 few
CASARLAENTGELFF TGTGCCAGCGCTCGACTAGCGGAGAACACCGGGGAGCTGTTTTTT TRBV18 TRBD2 TRBJ2-2 many
CASSQDRDRASEAFF TGTGCCAGCAGTCAAGACCGGGACAGGGCTTCTGAAGCTTTCTTT TRBV6-6 TRBD1 TRBJ1-1 few
CSATPITGSVMANYGYTF TGCAGTGCTACGCCAATTACAGGGTCTGTCATGGCTAACTATGGCTACACCTTC TRBV20-1 - TRBJ1-2 many
CASSPDRVGTEAFF TGTGCCAGCAGCCCCGACAGGGTTGGCACTGAAGCTTTCTTT TRBV7-2 TRBD1 TRBJ1-1 -
CASSPASLSGARFYNEQFF TGTGCCAGCAGTCCAGCATCATTGTCGGGGGCGCGTTTCTACAATGAGCAGTTCTTC TRBV12-3/TRBV12-4 - TRBJ2-1 -
CGVVRYTAEAFF TGCGGCGTTGTGCGATACACAGCTGAAGCTTTCTTT TRBV29-1 - TRBJ1-1 few
CASSRSSGANVLTF TGTGCCAGCAGTCGAAGCTCTGGGGCCAACGTCCTGACTTTC TRBV6-6 - TRBJ2-6 -
CASSKFLQGTDTQYF TGTGCCAGTAGTAAATTCCTACAGGGCACAGATACGCAGTATTTT TRBV19 - TRBJ2-3 few
CASSTVTGGSLMDTQYF TGTGCCAGTAGTACCGTGACAGGGGGCTCTCTGATGGATACGCAGTATTTT TRBV19 TRBD1 TRBJ2-3 many
CASRDGPVEKLFF TGCGCCAGCAGGGACGGACCTGTCGAAAAACTGTTTTTT TRBV5-1 - TRBJ1-4 many
CASSRYGSGREYGYTF TGTGCCAGTAGCCGATATGGGAGCGGGAGGGAATACGGCTACACCTTC TRBV19 - TRBJ1-2 many
CASSPTGGTNSPLHF TGTGCCAGCTCACCGACAGGGGGCACGAATTCACCCCTCCACTTT TRBV18 TRBD1 TRBJ1-6 many
CASSQDTSGSQYYEQYF TGCGCCAGCAGCCAAGACACTAGCGGGAGCCAATACTACGAGCAGTACTTC TRBV4-3 TRBD2 TRBJ2-7 -
CASSPDREWNEQFF TGTGCCAGCAGCCCGGACAGGGAGTGGAATGAGCAGTTCTTC TRBV7-9 TRBD1 TRBJ2-1 few
CASSMLQSYQPQHF TGTGCCAGTAGTATGTTGCAGTCTTATCAGCCCCAGCATTTT TRBV19 - TRBJ1-5 many
CSASIGSSDEQYF TGCAGTGCTAGCATCGGGAGTTCCGACGAGCAGTACTTC TRBV20-1 - TRBJ2-7 many
CASSYRNPGENEQFF TGTGCCAGCAGCTACAGAAACCCCGGGGAGAATGAGCAGTTCTTC TRBV6-6 - TRBJ2-1 many
CASSEGQANYGYTF TGTGCCAGCAGTGAGGGACAGGCTAACTATGGCTACACCTTC TRBV9 TRBD1 TRBJ1-2 -